The 13 T cell receptor beta chains below come from one sample, sequenced in a study of radiation and T cells in renal cell carcinoma. Described time point: blood 2 weeks post-SBRT. The treatment denotes: 15 Gy SBRT to primary tumor, nephrectomy 4 weeks later. Assay used: immunoSEQ multiplex PCR; TCRdb lists only in-frame clones, some missing. The sample shows about 120,000 clones, roughly 77% of them seen only once. The starting material was blood, obtained from a patient whose treatment included radiotherapy and nephrectomy. These TCRs come from an older woman with renal cell carcinoma.

This chain joins TRBV14 and TRBJ2-3, with 9 bases that match TRBD1. The CDR3 covers 16 residues. The J segment lost 4 bases and the V segment lost 4 bases, leaving 9 bases of the junction unmatched. Germline CDR1 and CDR2: SGHDN and FVKESK. In DNA, the CDR3 is TGTGCCAGCAGCCCGTTACGGACAGGGGATGCAGATACGCAGTATTTT. Amino acid sequence: CASSPLRTGDADTQYF.

The J gene is TRBJ2-1, the V gene TRBV7-2; 13 nucleotides agree with TRBD2. The CDR3 sequence is 16 residues long. J lost 6 bases, V lost 5 bases, and 7 bases had no gene match. Germline CDR1 and CDR2: SGHTA and FQGNSA. The CDR3 is CASSNSLAGGPNEQFF. The CDR3, as DNA: TGTGCCAGCAGCAACTCACTAGCGGGAGGGCCCAATGAGCAGTTCTTC.

The chain uses TRBV19 and TRBJ1-1; D remains ambiguous. Germline V gives CDR1 LNHDA, CDR2 SQIVND (reference sequence). The ends were cut back, 4 bases at V and 5 bases at J, with 17 bases in the middle. This CDR3 has 15 residues. CDR3 loop: CASSRPPVGSTEAFF. The CDR3, as DNA: TGTGCCAGTAGTAGGCCGCCGGTGGGGTCGACTGAAGCTTTCTTT.

CDR3 loop: CSLNQGQETQYF. The CDR3 bases are TGCAGCCTCAACCAGGGGCAAGAGACCCAGTACTTC. The chain has TRBV29-1 and TRBJ2-5; weak D call: TRBD1 (6 bases). Trimming stripped 8 bases from V and 2 bases from J, with 12 bases between. Germline CDR1 reads SQVTM; CDR2 reads ANQGSEA. The CDR3 totals 12 residues.

This chain uses TRBV10-3 with TRBJ1-1, with 9 bases identical to TRBD1. Trimming removed 5 bases from V and 1 base from J; junction bases left unmatched: 8. The length of the CDR3 is 16 residues. Germline CDR1 ENHRY, CDR2 SYGVKD. The CDR3 sequence: CAISNLPGQGNTEAFF. In DNA, the CDR3 is TGTGCCATCAGTAATCTACCGGGACAGGGGAACACTGAAGCTTTCTTT.

The CDR3 is CASQRGDSNQPQHF. CDR3 sequence (DNA): TGTGCCAGCCAACGGGGGGATAGCAATCAGCCCCAGCATTTT. The V gene is TRBV6-5, the J gene TRBJ1-5, with TRBD1 as a possible D gene (5 bases). The CDR3 totals 14 residues. V lost 8 bases, J lost 0 bases, and 11 bases lay in between. CDR1 is MNHEY, CDR2 SVGAGI, per germline.

The chain is built from TRBV19 and TRBJ2-2; the match to TRBD1 covers 7 bases. There are 15 residues in the CDR3. Per the germline V gene, CDR1 is LNHDA and CDR2 is SQIVND (reference sequence). V dropped 4 bases and J dropped 2; count of bases not matched to a gene: 4. This CDR3 is CASSSVGGNTGELFF. CDR3 in DNA: TGTGCCAGTAGTAGCGTAGGGGGCAACACCGGGGAGCTGTTTTTT.

The genes are TRBV5-5 and TRBJ1-2, with 11 bases that match TRBD1. The junction had 9 bases not matched to a gene; V was cut back by 5 bases and J by 6 bases. Germline values: CDR1 SGHKS, CDR2 YYEKEE (reference sequence). The CDR3 runs 15 residues. The CDR3, as DNA: TGTGCCAGCAGTTTGTCCGGGACAGGGGGGAATGGCTACACCTTC. Translated, it gives CASSLSGTGGNGYTF.

V usage is TRBV5-6 and J usage is TRBJ2-7, with 8 bases identical to TRBD1. The junction had 12 bases not matched to a gene; V was cut back by 0 bases and J by 13 bases. The CDR3 runs to 14 residues. CDR1 and CDR2 (germline): SGHDT, YYEEEE. This CDR3 reads CASSLGGDRTAPYF. Here the CDR3 DNA reads TGTGCCAGCAGCTTGGGAGGGGACAGGACGGCCCCATACTTC.

This clone was found once. The rearrangement joins TRBV4-1 to TRBJ2-3, with TRBD2 as a possible D gene (5 bases). V lost 0 bases, J lost 0 bases, and 13 bases lay in between. The CDR3 runs to 17 residues. The V gene's germline CDR1 is MGHRA and CDR2 YSYEKL. As DNA, the CDR3 is TGCGCCAGCAGCCAAGATGAGGGCCAGATAAGCACAGATACGCAGTATTTT. Amino acid sequence: CASSQDEGQISTDTQYF.

The chain combines TRBV7-9 with TRBJ2-2; D is unresolved. Per the germline V gene, CDR1 is SEHNR and CDR2 is FQNEAQ (reference sequence). V was clipped by 2 bases and J by 1 base, with 5 bases between them. The CDR3 is 14 amino acids. The CDR3 region is CASSLTENTGELFF. As DNA, the CDR3 is TGTGCCAGCAGCTTAACAGAGAACACCGGGGAGCTGTTTTTT.

The chain employs TRBV25-1 and TRBJ1-1; D is unresolved. With 0 bases removed from V and 8 bases from J, the gap between germline ends came to 4 bases. Germline CDR1 is MGHDK and CDR2 is SYGVNS. The length of the CDR3 is 11 residues. The CDR3: CASSEYSEAFF. DNA for the CDR3: TGTGCCAGCAGTGAATATAGCGAAGCTTTCTTT.

The genes are TRBV5-1 and TRBJ2-5; D is unresolved. V was trimmed by 3 bases and J by 1 base, leaving 7 bases between them. The CDR3 has 13 amino acids. CDR1 and CDR2 from the germline V gene are SGHRS and YFSETQ. The CDR3 reads CASSSPGQETQYF. Here the CDR3 DNA reads TGCGCCAGCAGCTCGCCGGGCCAAGAGACCCAGTACTTC.